This is a list of T cell receptor beta chains from one sample in a study of CD8 T cells in Susac syndrome. A single record per CDR3 protein comes from TCRdb applying MiXCR to the immunoSEQ multiplex PCR reads. The sample has around 300,000 distinct CDR3 sequences; around 91% are singletons. Sequenced: CD8+ T cells from PBMCs. Source of these receptors: a human donor with multiple sclerosis. CDR3s include the opening cysteine and the closing phenylalanine or tryptophan. Fields, in order: clone size, J gene, V gene, D gene, CDR3 protein, CDR3 DNA. The D gene is left open where the match is weak. The size of a clone is reported for some rows only, either as once, few or many, or as a class for expanded clones.

-,TRBJ1-5,TRBV15,-,CATSNPYGGNQPQHF,TGTGCCACCAGCAACCCTTATGGGGGGAACCAGCCCCAGCATTTT
-,TRBJ2-3,TRBV30,TRBD1,CAWLGPGTGGREYF,TGTGCCTGGCTAGGCCCCGGGACAGGGGGGAGGGAATATTTT
-,TRBJ1-2,TRBV30,-,CAWSVLGARYGYTF,TGTGCCTGGAGTGTGTTGGGGGCGAGGTATGGCTACACCTTC
-,TRBJ2-7,TRBV4-3,-,CASSQVLEGEQYF,TGCGCCAGCAGCCAAGTACTGGAGGGCGAGCAGTACTTC
-,TRBJ2-1,TRBV9,-,CASSGRTTFYNEQFF,TGTGCCAGCAGCGGGCGGACAACCTTTTACAATGAGCAGTTCTTC
-,TRBJ1-3,TRBV6-1,TRBD1,CASSDHLTRGLTGNTIYF,TGTGCCAGCAGCGACCACCTAACGAGGGGGCTAACTGGAAACACCATATATTTT
-,TRBJ2-3,TRBV4-3,-,CASSQEARSTDTQYF,TGCGCCAGCAGCCAAGAGGCTAGGTCCACAGATACGCAGTATTTT
once,TRBJ1-2,TRBV6-1,TRBD1,CASSGWDRINYGYTF,TGTGCCAGCAGCGGGTGGGACAGGATTAACTATGGCTACACCTTC
-,TRBJ2-3,TRBV24-1,-,CATSDLRQPTDTQYF,TGTGCCACCAGTGATTTGAGACAGCCCACAGATACGCAGTATTTT
-,TRBJ2-1,TRBV20-1,TRBD2,CSARQGLAVYNEQFF,TGCAGTGCTAGACAGGGACTAGCGGTCTACAATGAGCAGTTCTTC
-,TRBJ2-7,TRBV15,TRBD1,CATSRDLFDNGQVITYEQYF,TGTGCCACCAGCAGAGATTTATTCGATAATGGACAGGTGATTACCTACGAGCAGTACTTC
-,TRBJ1-5,TRBV7-2,-,CASSFGWGNQPQHF,TGTGCCAGCAGCTTCGGCTGGGGCAATCAGCCCCAGCATTTT
-,TRBJ2-1,TRBV5-1,TRBD2,CASSLGVGGTSGNNEQFF,TGCGCCAGCAGTCTTGGAGTAGGGGGGACTAGCGGGAACAATGAGCAGTTCTTC
-,TRBJ1-2,TRBV9,-,CASSELGIPNYGYTF,TGTGCCAGCAGCGAACTAGGGATTCCGAACTATGGCTACACCTTC
-,TRBJ2-1,TRBV9,-,CASSAAGYNEQFF,TGTGCCAGCAGCGCTGCAGGCTACAATGAGCAGTTCTTC
-,TRBJ1-1,TRBV21-1,-,CASSRGAEAFF,TGTGCCAGCAGTCGGGGAGCTGAAGCTTTCTTT
-,TRBJ2-7,TRBV27,TRBD1,CASSVQGPSYEQYF,TGTGCCAGCAGTGTACAGGGGCCCTCCTACGAGCAGTACTTC
-,TRBJ2-1,TRBV11-2,-,CASSLTRVVNSYNEQFF,TGTGCCAGCAGCTTAACTAGGGTGGTAAACTCGTACAATGAGCAGTTCTTC
-,TRBJ2-1,TRBV13,TRBD2,CASSPSSGANNEQFF,TGTGCCAGCAGCCCGTCTAGCGGTGCCAACAATGAGCAGTTCTTC
-,TRBJ2-7,TRBV20-1,-,CSARAEGTYEQYF,TGCAGTGCTAGAGCGGAGGGGACCTACGAGCAGTACTTC
-,TRBJ2-1,TRBV11-3,-,CASSHPPGEQFF,TGTGCCAGCAGTCATCCCCCGGGTGAGCAGTTCTTC
-,TRBJ2-7,TRBV28,-,CASSGDISYEQYF,TGTGCCAGCAGTGGGGACATCTCCTACGAGCAGTACTTC
-,TRBJ1-1,TRBV20-1,-,CSASIQDSGTEAFF,TGCAGTGCTAGCATTCAGGATAGTGGCACTGAAGCTTTCTTT
-,TRBJ2-7,TRBV28,-,CASSFGSAHSYEQYF,TGTGCCAGCAGTTTTGGGTCAGCCCACTCCTACGAGCAGTACTTC
-,TRBJ1-2,TRBV7-9,TRBD1,CASSLPAGTGHGYTF,TGTGCCAGCAGCTTACCGGCCGGGACAGGGCATGGCTACACCTTC
-,TRBJ2-5,TRBV27,-,CASSFNGPGTQYF,TGTGCCAGCAGTTTTAACGGGCCAGGGACCCAGTACTTC
few,TRBJ2-4,TRBV7-9,TRBD2,CASSSLTSLYF,TGTGCCAGCAGCTCCTTGACTAGCCTGTACTTC
-,TRBJ1-1,TRBV30,TRBD1,CAWSLGTGNEGTEAFF,TGTGCCTGGAGCCTCGGGACAGGGAATGAAGGGACTGAAGCTTTCTTT
few,TRBJ2-7,TRBV6-5,-,CASSYGPSYEQYF,TGTGCCAGCAGTTACGGGCCCTCCTACGAGCAGTACTTC
-,TRBJ1-1,TRBV29-1,-,CSVQTGRTEAFF,TGCAGCGTACAGACGGGGAGGACTGAAGCTTTCTTT
-,TRBJ2-7,TRBV19,TRBD2,CASSDRLAHYEQYF,TGTGCCAGTAGTGACCGACTAGCCCACTACGAGCAGTACTTC
-,TRBJ2-1,TRBV27,TRBD2,CASSSGTSGRNEQFF,TGTGCCAGCAGTTCCGGGACTAGCGGGAGGAATGAGCAGTTCTTC
few,TRBJ2-1,TRBV27,TRBD2,CASSLVAGSYNEQFF,TGTGCCAGCAGTTTAGTAGCGGGGAGCTACAATGAGCAGTTCTTC
-,TRBJ2-1,TRBV24-1,-,CATSDFPRGGATYNEQFF,TGTGCCACCAGTGATTTTCCGCGTGGCGGGGCCACCTACAATGAGCAGTTCTTC
-,TRBJ2-5,TRBV7-8,-,CASTRLWRGTQETQYF,TGTGCCAGCACCCGGTTGTGGAGGGGGACCCAAGAGACCCAGTACTTC
-,TRBJ1-5,TRBV20-1,-,CSARGGGREVQPQHF,TGCAGTGCTAGAGGAGGAGGGCGGGAAGTTCAGCCCCAGCATTTT
-,TRBJ2-7,TRBV20-1,-,CSVRRTTTYEQYF,TGCAGTGTTCGTAGGACTACCACCTACGAGCAGTACTTC
-,TRBJ2-1,TRBV7-2,TRBD1,CASNPRSGQRLGSYNEQFF,TGTGCCAGCAACCCCCGATCGGGACAGCGTCTAGGGAGCTACAATGAGCAGTTCTTC
-,TRBJ2-7,TRBV10-2,-,CAAGSSYEQYF,TGCGCCGCTGGGTCCTCCTACGAGCAGTACTTC
once,TRBJ2-5,TRBV7-9,TRBD1,CASSLSRGRRQETQYF,TGTGCCAGCAGCTTATCGAGGGGGCGGAGACAAGAGACCCAGTACTTC
-,TRBJ2-2,TRBV7-9,TRBD1,CASSSSGTGYTGELFF,TGTGCCAGCAGCTCCTCCGGGACAGGGTACACCGGGGAGCTGTTTTTT